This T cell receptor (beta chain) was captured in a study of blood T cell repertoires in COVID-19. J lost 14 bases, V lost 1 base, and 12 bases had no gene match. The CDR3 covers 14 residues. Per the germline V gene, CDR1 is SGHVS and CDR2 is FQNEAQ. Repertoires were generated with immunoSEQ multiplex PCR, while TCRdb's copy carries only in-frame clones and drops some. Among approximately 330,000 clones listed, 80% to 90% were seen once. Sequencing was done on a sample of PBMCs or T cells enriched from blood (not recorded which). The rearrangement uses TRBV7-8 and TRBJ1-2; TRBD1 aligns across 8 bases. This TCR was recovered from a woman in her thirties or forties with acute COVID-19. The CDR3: CASSLVTQGAKGTF. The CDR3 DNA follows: TGTGCCAGCAGCTTAGTGACGCAGGGGGCGAAGGGGACCTTC.